This TCR beta chain is drawn from a study of blood T cell repertoires in COVID-19. Overall study: From the United States, Italy and Spain came samples of acute and convalescent COVID-19.

The table came from immunoSEQ multiplex PCR; TCRdb's copy has only in-frame clones and leaves some out. The top ten hold about 15% of the sample, which has tens of thousands of clones, approximately 77% seen once. Per the germline V gene, CDR1 is SNHLY and CDR2 is FYNNEI. Losses at the gene ends were 10 bases for V and 2 bases for J; bases not matched to a gene: 14. CDR3 size: 15 residues. This clonotype originated in a man of 80 years or more with active or convalescent COVID-19. Sequences were obtained from peripheral blood. The chain couples TRBV2 to TRBJ2-7; TRBD2 aligns across 7 bases. CDR3 bases: TGTGCCACCTGTGAGGAGCGGGGAATCCCCTACGAGCAGTACTTC. Translation: CATCEERGIPYEQYF.